The source of this T cell receptor beta chain is a study of shared clonotypes between healthy human individuals. As originally analysed: Quality scores were absent from the junction-only immunoSEQ sequences, so filtering differed. Assay: immunoSEQ multiplex PCR; the TCRdb copy retains only in-frame clones and omits some. V and J calls and clone size follow that table, whereas D and trimming were derived from the DNA. The sample consists of some 500,000 clones, roughly 95% of them appearing once. With regard to this clone: Its antigen is unidentified.

Germline CDR1 is SGHNT and CDR2 is YYREEE (reference sequence). V was trimmed by 4 bases and J by 7 bases, leaving 8 bases between them. This CDR3 is built from 11 residues. The study, taken as a whole, reports: Rarefaction revealed incomplete sorted-subset sequencing despite large depth.

The TCR was taken from a woman in her thirties in good health. The material sequenced was naive CD4+ T cells sorted from blood. Noted subset: CD45RA+ positively selected. This chain connects TRBV5-4 to TRBJ1-2, with D possibly matching TRBD1 (5 bases). The CDR3 bases are TGTGCCAGCAGCGCAGGGTCTGGCTACACCTTC. It specifies CASSAGSGYTF. Variable domain in full (rest from reference TRBV5-4 and TRBJ1-2): ETGVTQSPTHLIKTRGQQVTLRCSSQSGHNTVSWYQQALGQGPQFIFQYYREEENGRGNFPPRFSGLQFPNYSSELNVNALELDDSALYLCASSAGSGYTFGSGTRLTVV.